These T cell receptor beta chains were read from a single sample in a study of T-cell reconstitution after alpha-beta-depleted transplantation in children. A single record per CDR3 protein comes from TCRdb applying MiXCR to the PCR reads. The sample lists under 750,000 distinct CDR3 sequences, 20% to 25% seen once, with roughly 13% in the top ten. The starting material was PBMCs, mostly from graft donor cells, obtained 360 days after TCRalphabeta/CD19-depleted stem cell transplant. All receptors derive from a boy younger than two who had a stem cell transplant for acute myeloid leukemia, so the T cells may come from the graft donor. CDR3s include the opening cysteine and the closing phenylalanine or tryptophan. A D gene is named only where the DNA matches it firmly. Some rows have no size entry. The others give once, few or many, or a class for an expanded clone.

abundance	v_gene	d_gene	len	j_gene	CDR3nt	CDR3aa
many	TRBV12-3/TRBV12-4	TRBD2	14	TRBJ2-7	TGTGCCAGCAGTCCTGACGGGAGGACCTACGAGCAGTACTTC	CASSPDGRTYEQYF
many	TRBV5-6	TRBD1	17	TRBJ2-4	TGTGCCAGCAGCTTGGAGGGACAGGGGTTCACCAAAAACATTCAGTACTTC	CASSLEGQGFTKNIQYF
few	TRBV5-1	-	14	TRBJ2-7	TGCGCCAGCAGCTTGGCCCGGGACCTCTACGAGCAGTACTTC	CASSLARDLYEQYF
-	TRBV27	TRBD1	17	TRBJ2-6	TGTGCCAGCAGGAGGGACAGGGGGCTGTCTGGGGCCAACGTCCTGACTTTC	CASRRDRGLSGANVLTF
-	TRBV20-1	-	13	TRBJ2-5	TGCAGTGCTAGAGAAGTCCTACAAGAGACCCAGTACTTC	CSAREVLQETQYF
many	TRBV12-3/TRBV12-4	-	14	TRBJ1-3	TGTGCCAGCAGTTCCGAGAGCTCTGGAAACACCATATATTTT	CASSSESSGNTIYF
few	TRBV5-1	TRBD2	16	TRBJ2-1	TGCGCCAGCAGCTTCAGCCTAGCGGGGAAGGAAAATGAGCAGTTCTTC	CASSFSLAGKENEQFF
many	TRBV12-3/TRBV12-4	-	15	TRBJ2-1	TGTGCCAGCAGTCCTTCCGCGGATTACTACAATGAGCAGTTCTTC	CASSPSADYYNEQFF
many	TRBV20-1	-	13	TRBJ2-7	TGCAGTGCTAGTAGGGGGGGCGCGGGGGAGCAGTACTTC	CSASRGGAGEQYF
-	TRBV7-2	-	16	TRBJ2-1	TGTGCCAGCAGCCCCCCGCGGACTTTTTCCTACAATGAGCAGTTCTTC	CASSPPRTFSYNEQFF
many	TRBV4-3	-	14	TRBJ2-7	TGCGCCAGCAGCCAAGAACACCAGGGCTACGAGCAGTACTTC	CASSQEHQGYEQYF
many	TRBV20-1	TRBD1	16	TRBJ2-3	TGCAGTGCTAGTTGGGGGACAGGGTCCTCCACAGATACGCAGTATTTT	CSASWGTGSSTDTQYF
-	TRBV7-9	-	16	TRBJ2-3	TGTGCCAGCAGCCCCAGACTGGGAAATCGCACAGATACGCAGTATTTT	CASSPRLGNRTDTQYF
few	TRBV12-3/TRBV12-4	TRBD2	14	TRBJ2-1	TGTGCCAGCAGTTTGGGCGGGGGACCAAATGAGCAGTTCTTC	CASSLGGGPNEQFF
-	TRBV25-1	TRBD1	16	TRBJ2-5	TGTGCCAGCAGTCTGGGGACAGGGGTTAATCAAGAGACCCAGTACTTC	CASSLGTGVNQETQYF
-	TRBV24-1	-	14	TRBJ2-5	TGTGCCACCAGTAGCGCAGGGACGGAAGAGACCCAGTACTTC	CATSSAGTEETQYF
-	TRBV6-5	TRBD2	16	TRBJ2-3	TGTGCCAGCAGTTACCCGACTAGCGGGGGCCTGGATACGCAGTATTTT	CASSYPTSGGLDTQYF
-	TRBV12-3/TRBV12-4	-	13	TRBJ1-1	TGTGCCAGCAGTTTCGGGCACCCAACTGAAGCTTTCTTT	CASSFGHPTEAFF
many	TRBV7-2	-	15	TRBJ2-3	TGTGCCAGCAGCTTAGACAAGGCCAGCACAGATACGCAGTATTTT	CASSLDKASTDTQYF
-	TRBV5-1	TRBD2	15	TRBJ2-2	TGCGCCAGCAGGGGACTAGCGGGTTTCGCCGGGGAGCTGTTTTTT	CASRGLAGFAGELFF
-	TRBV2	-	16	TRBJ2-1	TGTGCCAGCAGACAAGAGGGCAGGAGGTCCTACAATGAGCAGTTCTTC	CASRQEGRRSYNEQFF
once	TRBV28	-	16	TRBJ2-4	TGTGCCAGCAGCCGTATCATCGGTCTAGCCAAAAACATTCAGTACTTC	CASSRIIGLAKNIQYF
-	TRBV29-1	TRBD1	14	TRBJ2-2	TGCAGCGTTGCCTGGACAGGCGGTTCCGGGGAGCTGTTTTTT	CSVAWTGGSGELFF
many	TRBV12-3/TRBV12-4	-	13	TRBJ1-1	TGTGCCAGCGGACCGGGGGGCTCCGCAGGAGCTTTCTTT	CASGPGGSAGAFF
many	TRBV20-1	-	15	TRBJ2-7	TGCAGTGCTCTCTTCCCCGGACTAAACACCTACGAGCAGTACTTC	CSALFPGLNTYEQYF
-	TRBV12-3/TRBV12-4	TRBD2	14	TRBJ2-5	TGTGCCAGCAGTTTAAGCGGGGGCTCCGGGACCCAGTACTTC	CASSLSGGSGTQYF